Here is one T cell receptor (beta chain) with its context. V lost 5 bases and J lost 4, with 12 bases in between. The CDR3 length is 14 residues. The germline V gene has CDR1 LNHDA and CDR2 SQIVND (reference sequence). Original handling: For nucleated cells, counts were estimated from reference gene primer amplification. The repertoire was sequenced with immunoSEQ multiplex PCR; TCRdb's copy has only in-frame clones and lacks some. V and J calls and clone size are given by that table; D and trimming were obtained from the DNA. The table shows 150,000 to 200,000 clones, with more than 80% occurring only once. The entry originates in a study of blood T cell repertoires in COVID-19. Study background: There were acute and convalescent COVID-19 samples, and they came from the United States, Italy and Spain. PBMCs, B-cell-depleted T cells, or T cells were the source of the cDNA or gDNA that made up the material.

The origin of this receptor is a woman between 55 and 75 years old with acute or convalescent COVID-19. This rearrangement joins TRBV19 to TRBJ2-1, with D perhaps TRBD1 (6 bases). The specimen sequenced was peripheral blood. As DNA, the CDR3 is TGTGCCAGTAGTGTGGGACAAGTTTACAATGAGCAGTTCTTC. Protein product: CASSVGQVYNEQFF.